A single sample is the source of the 20 T cell receptor beta chains below, sequenced in a study of cytomegalovirus exposure and HLA in healthy donors. PCR employed 60 Vbeta and 13 Jbeta primers. Profiled with immunoSEQ multiplex PCR; TCRdb holds only in-frame clones, not every one. This sample carries approximately 190,000 clones, 84% of them seen once, and the ten largest clones take around 2.5%. Material: PBMCs. The receptors here all came from a woman aged 45-65 years in good health and CMV-seropositive.

This chain uses TRBV9 with TRBJ2-2, with 11 positions matching TRBD1. The length of the CDR3 is 18 residues. V gave up 0 bases and J gave up 5 bases; unmatched junction bases: 9. The germline V gene has CDR1 SGDLS and CDR2 YYNGEE. Here the CDR3 DNA reads TGTGCCAGCAGCGTAGGAATTGGGGACAGGGGGTATACCGGGGAGCTGTTTTTT. The encoded protein is CASSVGIGDRGYTGELFF.

The rearrangement joins TRBV5-1 to TRBJ1-1; TRBD1 matches 9 bases. The length of the CDR3 is 17 residues. Per the germline V gene, CDR1 is SGHRS and CDR2 is YFSETQ. V was pared by 3 bases and J by 3 bases, with 12 bases of the junction left unmatched. The CDR3 here is CASSWGVGQGDHTEAFF. The CDR3 nucleotides read TGCGCCAGCAGCTGGGGGGTGGGACAGGGAGATCACACTGAAGCTTTCTTT.

The chain carries TRBV6-6 and TRBJ1-2; TRBD1 aligns across 7 bases. V lost 5 bases to trimming and J lost 2 bases; unmatched junction nucleotides: 2. This CDR3 is 13 amino acids long. From germline, CDR1 is MNHNY and CDR2 SVGAGI (reference sequence). The CDR3 sequence is CASSEDRNYGYTF. The CDR3 nucleotides read TGTGCCAGCAGTGAGGACAGGAACTATGGCTACACCTTC.

The gene calls are TRBV7-9 and TRBJ2-1; 15 bases are shared with TRBD2. Trimming took 5 bases from V and 12 from J; bases not matched to a gene: 8. Germline assignment: CDR1 SEHNR and CDR2 FQNEAQ (reference sequence). This CDR3 has 15 amino acids. The CDR3 is CASSQPGLAGGGQFF. In DNA, the CDR3 is TGTGCCAGCAGCCAACCGGGACTAGCGGGGGGAGGGCAGTTCTTC.

This chain uses TRBV15 with TRBJ2-7; 8 bases line up with TRBD2. Germline lookup yields CDR1 LNHNV and CDR2 YYDKDF (reference sequence). The CDR3 is made up of 16 amino acids. V was pared by 0 bases and J by 5 bases, with 9 bases of the junction left unmatched. The CDR3 spells CATSRDLSGGLDEQYF. For the CDR3, the DNA is TGTGCCACCAGCAGAGATCTGTCGGGGGGGCTGGACGAGCAGTACTTC.

The chain employs TRBV7-9 and TRBJ2-7; a weak D match, TRBD1 (5 bases). The CDR3 extends over 14 amino acids. Looked up from germline, CDR1 is SEHNR and CDR2 is FQNEAQ (reference sequence). V was shortened by 5 bases and J by 3 bases, with 14 bases between the two germline ends. In DNA form, the CDR3 reads TGTGCCAGCAGCCAAGAAACAGGAAACTACGAGCAGTACTTC. It is translated as CASSQETGNYEQYF.

The chain recombines TRBV7-2 with TRBJ2-1; perhaps TRBD2 as D (5 bases). V dropped 1 base and J dropped 0 bases, with 10 bases sitting between them. Germline CDR1 is SGHTA and CDR2 is FQGNSA. The CDR3 length is 16 residues. The CDR3 sequence is CASSLEDWYSYNEQFF. The CDR3 DNA follows: TGTGCCAGCAGCTTAGAGGACTGGTACTCCTACAATGAGCAGTTCTTC.

A few counts support this clone. The rearrangement uses TRBV5-4 and TRBJ2-3; 9 nucleotides agree with TRBD2. CDR3 length: 17 amino acids. V lost 4 bases to trimming and J lost 3 bases; unmatched junction nucleotides: 12. CDR1 and CDR2 (germline): SGHNT, YYREEE (reference sequence). The CDR3 sequence: CASSLFVSSGGTDTQYF. In nucleotides, the CDR3 is TGTGCCAGCAGCCTATTCGTCAGTAGCGGGGGTACAGATACGCAGTATTTT. The entire variable domain, with the rest obtained from reference TRBV5-4 and TRBJ2-3, is as follows: ETGVTQSPTHLIKTRGQQVTLRCSSQSGHNTVSWYQQALGQGPQFIFQYYREEENGRGNFPPRFSGLQFPNYSSELNVNALELDDSALYLCASSLFVSSGGTDTQYFGPGTRLTVL.

The chain couples TRBV7-9 to TRBJ2-7; 9 bases fit TRBD1. The germline gives CDR1 SEHNR, CDR2 FQNEAQ (reference sequence). The junction had 6 bases not matched to a gene; V was cut back by 1 base and J by 2 bases. This CDR3 is 16 amino acids long. This chain's CDR3 is CASSLDRTGETYEQYF. The CDR3 DNA reads TGTGCCAGCAGCTTAGACCGGACAGGGGAGACCTACGAGCAGTACTTC.

The rearrangement links TRBV19 to TRBJ2-3, with D perhaps matching TRBD2 (7 bases). CDR1 and CDR2 (germline): LNHDA, SQIVND (reference sequence). V gave up 5 bases and J gave up 1 base, with 10 bases separating them. The CDR3 totals 14 residues. CDR3: CASSRGAGTDTQYF. Here the CDR3 DNA reads TGTGCCAGTAGTCGGGGGGCCGGCACAGATACGCAGTATTTT.

The chain combines TRBV5-1 with TRBJ2-7, with TRBD2 matching over 14 bases. The ends lost 4 bases at V and 2 bases at J; junction bases unmatched: 5. Germline lookup yields CDR1 SGHRS and CDR2 YFSETQ. This CDR3 has 16 amino acids. The CDR3 DNA sequence: TGCGCCAGCAGCCCGGGACTAGCGGGGGCAACCTACGAGCAGTACTTC. Protein sequence: CASSPGLAGATYEQYF.

This clone was detected only a few times. The same CDR3 arises from other DNA sequences in this sample as well. V usage is TRBV6-1 and J usage is TRBJ2-3; 7 bases map to TRBD1. The CDR3 contains 14 residues. The V gene end was trimmed by 6 bases and the J gene end by 3 bases; junction bases not matched to a gene: 6. In germline, CDR1 is MNHNS, CDR2 SASEGT. The CDR3 DNA follows: TGTGCCAGCAGGGTGCCAGGGGGAACAGATACGCAGTATTTT. Amino acids: CASRVPGGTDTQYF.

CDR3 sequence (DNA): TGTGCCAGCAGCGTATCTTCAGACAGGTTCTCCTACGAGCAGTACTTC. Translation: CASSVSSDRFSYEQYF. This chain connects TRBV9 to TRBJ2-7, with D perhaps TRBD1 (6 bases). V lost 1 base, J lost 0 bases, and 14 bases lay in between. From germline, CDR1 is SGDLS and CDR2 YYNGEE. This CDR3 is built from 16 residues.

The rearrangement uses TRBV28 and TRBJ2-7; TRBD1 might be the D (6 bases). The CDR3 length is 16 residues. Trimming left V 5 bases short and J 0 bases short, with 17 bases between. CDR1 MDHEN and CDR2 SYDVKM come from the germline V gene. DNA for the CDR3: TGTGCCAGCAGTCAAACGACAGGTAAAAGCTCCTACGAGCAGTACTTC. Its translation is CASSQTTGKSSYEQYF.

The genes are TRBV6-5 and TRBJ1-2; TRBD1 might be the D (5 bases). CDR3 length equals 13 residues. V was shortened by 5 bases and J by 0 bases, with 7 bases between the two germline ends. Germline V CDR1 and CDR2: MNHEY, SVGAGI. The CDR3 bases are TGTGCCAGCAGTCGGACAACTAACTATGGCTACACCTTC. Amino acid sequence: CASSRTTNYGYTF.

The chain uses TRBV7-2 and TRBJ2-7; D is perhaps TRBD2 (5 bases). V was cut by 4 bases and J by 3 bases, with 19 bases left in between. Germline CDR1 and CDR2: SGHTA and FQGNSA. CDR3 size: 16 residues. In nucleotides, the CDR3 is TGTGCCAGCAGCTCCGCTAGCCATCGACCGGGCTACGAGCAGTACTTC. This gives the protein CASSSASHRPGYEQYF.

This chain uses TRBV6-1 with TRBJ1-3; D gene ambiguous. The V end lost 6 bases, the J end lost 4 bases, and 4 bases lay between the germline ends. Germline CDR1 and CDR2: MNHNS and SASEGT. The CDR3 extends over 11 amino acids. DNA for the CDR3: TGTGCCAGCAGCGAGGGAAACACCATATATTTT. This gives the protein CASSEGNTIYF.

J is TRBJ1-2 and V is TRBV14; TRBD1 matches 8 bases. The CDR3 extends over 14 amino acids. Looked up from germline, CDR1 is SGHDN and CDR2 is FVKESK. Unmatched junction bases numbered 8, after V lost 3 bases and J lost 8 bases. The CDR3: CASSQGTGGRGYTF. For the CDR3, the DNA is TGTGCCAGCAGCCAGGGAACAGGGGGGCGCGGCTACACCTTC.

The rearrangement joins TRBV11-1 to TRBJ1-3; tentatively, D is TRBD1 (5 bases). The CDR3 contains 14 residues. Germline V gene lookup returns CDR1 SGHAT and CDR2 FQDESV (reference sequence). V was clipped by 2 bases and J by 2 bases, with 7 bases between them. CDR3 protein: CASSLQGTGNTIYF. The CDR3 DNA reads as TGTGCCAGCAGCTTACAGGGAACTGGAAACACCATATATTTT. The full variable domain, rest sourced from reference TRBV11-1 and TRBJ1-3, is EAEVAQSPRYKITEKSQAVAFWCDPISGHATLYWYRQILGQGPELLVQFQDESVVDDSQLPKDRFSAERLKGVDSTLKIQPAELGDSAMYLCASSLQGTGNTIYFGEGSWLTVV.

The chain has TRBV5-4 and TRBJ1-1, with D tentatively TRBD1 (5 bases). The ends were cut back, 0 bases at V and 3 bases at J, with 6 bases in the middle. The length of the CDR3 is 13 residues. Per germline, CDR1 SGHNT and CDR2 YYREEE (reference sequence). The CDR3 protein is CASSLGGDTEAFF. The CDR3 coding sequence is TGTGCCAGCAGCTTGGGGGGGGACACTGAAGCTTTCTTT.